A selection of T cell receptor beta chains follows, all from one sample in a study of Ad26.COV2.S vaccination and SARS-CoV-2 variants. The method was immunoSEQ multiplex PCR; TCRdb's version includes in-frame clones alone and lacks a portion of them. The repertoire holds about 680,000 clones, with roughly nine tenths as singletons. The sequences come from peripheral blood, collected in a trial of Ad26.COV2.S vaccine versus placebo. These receptors were collected from a person aged 18-65 years who received the Ad26.COV2.S COVID-19 vaccine or a placebo. Each CDR3 is given with its conserved first and last residue. D genes are given only for firm matches. Rows may omit the clone size; those that give it use once, few, many or a size class.

v_call	j_call	clone_size	d_call	cdr3_nt	cdr3_aa
TRBV19	TRBJ1-1	NA	NA	TGTGCCAGTAGTATAGTAGAAGCAGGGAACACTGAAGCTTTCTTT	CASSIVEAGNTEAFF
TRBV5-1	TRBJ2-2	NA	TRBD1	TGCGCCAGCAGCTGGATGGACAGGGGGCAGTCGGTCGACACCGGGGAGCTGTTTTTT	CASSWMDRGQSVDTGELFF
TRBV30	TRBJ1-6	NA	NA	TGTGCCTGGAGTGGCCAGTCAACACCCCTCCACTTT	CAWSGQSTPLHF
TRBV2	TRBJ2-7	once	NA	TGTGCCAGCAGTGAAGCGCTGTCAGGGGGGACTTACGAGCAGTACTTC	CASSEALSGGTYEQYF
TRBV4-1	TRBJ2-2	NA	NA	TGCGCCAGCAGCCGAGCAGGGGATACCGGGGAGCTGTTTTTT	CASSRAGDTGELFF
TRBV5-1	TRBJ2-5	few	NA	TGCGCCAGCAGCTCCGGACTGCCGGGGGAGACCCAGTACTTC	CASSSGLPGETQYF
TRBV5-4	TRBJ1-1	NA	NA	TGTGCCAGCAGACAAATGCCGAACACTGAAGCTTTCTTT	CASRQMPNTEAFF
TRBV4-3	TRBJ2-1	NA	NA	TGCGCCAGCAGCACTCGACTAGATCATGAGCAGTTCTTC	CASSTRLDHEQFF
TRBV27	TRBJ1-6	NA	NA	TGTGCCAGCAGTCCCGGGTGGCACCGTAATTCACCCCTCCACTTT	CASSPGWHRNSPLHF
TRBV29-1	TRBJ2-7	NA	NA	TGCAGCGCCGGACAGTTCTACGAGCAGTACTTC	CSAGQFYEQYF
TRBV4-3	TRBJ2-7	few	TRBD1	TGCGCCAGCGCACCGGGACAGGGGATGGAGGGCTCCTACGAGCAGTACTTC	CASAPGQGMEGSYEQYF
TRBV10-3	TRBJ1-6	NA	NA	TGTGCCTCCAGCCGAGACATTAATTCACCCCTCCACTTT	CASSRDINSPLHF
TRBV30	TRBJ1-2	NA	NA	TGTGCCTGGAGCTCGACCCCATCGGGTGGCTACACCTTC	CAWSSTPSGGYTF
TRBV12-5	TRBJ2-3	NA	NA	TGTGCTAGTCTCTCCACAGATACGCAGTATTTT	CASLSTDTQYF
TRBV18	TRBJ1-5	NA	NA	TGTGCCAGCTCGGAGAATCAGGGGAACCTCCAGCCCCAGCATTTT	CASSENQGNLQPQHF
TRBV6-5	TRBJ1-1	few	NA	TGTGCCAGCAGTTACCGCACGAACACTGAAGCTTTCTTT	CASSYRTNTEAFF
TRBV9	TRBJ2-7	NA	NA	TGTGCCAGCAGCGTAGAGGTTGGGGCCGGGTCCTACGAGCAGTACTTC	CASSVEVGAGSYEQYF
TRBV5-6	TRBJ1-3	NA	NA	TGTGCCAGCAGCTTGGTACGCGATACGAACACCATATATTTT	CASSLVRDTNTIYF
TRBV6-5	TRBJ2-1	NA	NA	TGTGCCACAACCCCGCCGGGTAATGAGCAGTTCTTC	CATTPPGNEQFF
TRBV18	TRBJ2-2	NA	NA	TGTGCCAGCTCACCACCAATGACACCCGGGGAGCTGTTTTTT	CASSPPMTPGELFF
TRBV5-1	TRBJ2-2	NA	TRBD2	TGCGCCAGCAGCCCTTCTTCCCGGGAGGGGACCGGGGAGCTGTTTTTT	CASSPSSREGTGELFF
TRBV18	TRBJ2-3	NA	TRBD2	TGTGCCAGCTCACCACCTAGGACTAGCGGGGACGGAGATACGCAGTATTTT	CASSPPRTSGDGDTQYF
TRBV15	TRBJ2-2	few	TRBD1	TGTGCCACCACAGGGGGTTTGAACACCGGGGAGCTGTTTTTT	CATTGGLNTGELFF
TRBV11-2	TRBJ2-7	NA	NA	TGTGCCAGCAGACCGGTTCAGAAGGCCTACGAGCAGTACTTC	CASRPVQKAYEQYF
TRBV6-2/TRBV6-3	TRBJ1-2	NA	NA	TGTGCCAGCAGTTACCCAGGTTATGGCTACACCTTC	CASSYPGYGYTF
TRBV14	TRBJ1-2	NA	TRBD1	TGTGCCAGCAGCTCGACTCGGGACAGGGGGACCTATGGCTACACCTTC	CASSSTRDRGTYGYTF
TRBV4-1	TRBJ1-5	NA	TRBD1	TGCGCCAGCAGCCAAGTCCCAGGGGGTAATCAGCCCCAGCATTTT	CASSQVPGGNQPQHF
TRBV5-1	TRBJ1-5	NA	NA	TGCGCCAGCAGCCGCACAGGGACCGGGGGTCAGCCCCAGCATTTT	CASSRTGTGGQPQHF
TRBV19	TRBJ2-1	NA	NA	TGTGCCAGTAGTGGTCTTACCTACAATGAGCAGTTCTTC	CASSGLTYNEQFF
TRBV18	TRBJ2-1	NA	TRBD1	TGTGCCAGCTCACCTTGGATCCGGGACAGGGGGGATGAGCAGTTCTTC	CASSPWIRDRGDEQFF
TRBV5-1	TRBJ2-2	NA	TRBD1	TGCGCCAGCAGCAGGGACAGACCGAACACCGGGGAGCTGTTTTTT	CASSRDRPNTGELFF
TRBV20-1	TRBJ2-3	once	NA	TGCAGTGCTAGTGTGCTAGCCAGCACAGATACGCAGTATTTT	CSASVLASTDTQYF
TRBV6-5	TRBJ2-7	NA	TRBD1	TGTGCCAGCAGCTGGGACAGGGGCTTCTACGAGCAGTACTTC	CASSWDRGFYEQYF
TRBV6-5	TRBJ2-3	NA	NA	TGTGCCAGCAGTTACCTAACAGCTCGGGATACGCAGTATTTT	CASSYLTARDTQYF
TRBV18	TRBJ2-5	NA	NA	TGTGCCAGCTCACCACCAGGGGGAACAGAGACCCAGTACTTC	CASSPPGGTETQYF
TRBV5-1	TRBJ2-1	once	TRBD2	TGCGCCAGCAGCTTCGGGACTAGCGGGAGTAATGAGCAGTTCTTC	CASSFGTSGSNEQFF
TRBV7-2	TRBJ2-3	NA	NA	TGTGCCAGCAGCTTAGTGACCCGATTTGGGGGTACGCAGTATTTT	CASSLVTRFGGTQYF
TRBV27	TRBJ2-1	NA	TRBD1	TGTGCCAGCAGTTTGGGGACAGGACAATACAATGAGCAGTTCTTC	CASSLGTGQYNEQFF
TRBV19	TRBJ2-1	NA	TRBD2	TGTGCCAGTAGTATACTACTAGCGGGAGGGTACAATGAGCAGTTCTTC	CASSILLAGGYNEQFF
TRBV7-2	TRBJ2-3	NA	TRBD1	TGTGCCAGCAGCCTGACAGGGGGAGATACGCAGTATTTT	CASSLTGGDTQYF
TRBV3-1/TRBV3-2	TRBJ2-7	few	TRBD2	TGTGCCAGCAGCCAAGAGGGGGGGACTTCCTACGAGCAGTACTTC	CASSQEGGTSYEQYF
TRBV5-6	TRBJ2-1	NA	TRBD2	TGTGCCAGCAGCTTGAAGGGCGGGAGCTCCTACAATGAGCAGTTCTTC	CASSLKGGSSYNEQFF
TRBV30	TRBJ1-3	NA	NA	TGTGCCTGGAGTGAATTTTTAGGAAACACCATATATTTT	CAWSEFLGNTIYF
TRBV10-3	TRBJ1-2	NA	TRBD1	TGTGCCATCAGTGAGGACAGGGGTAACTATGGCTACACCTTC	CAISEDRGNYGYTF
TRBV2	TRBJ2-7	few	TRBD1	TGTGCCAGCAGGGCAGACGGGACAGGGATGTACTTC	CASRADGTGMYF
TRBV5-5	TRBJ1-1	NA	TRBD1	TGTGCCAGCAGCAACAGGGGGCTTAGAACTGAAGCTTTCTTT	CASSNRGLRTEAFF
TRBV3-1/TRBV3-2	TRBJ2-1	NA	NA	TGTGCCAGCCGCCACGGCAATGAGCAGTTCTTC	CASRHGNEQFF
TRBV5-6	TRBJ2-7	once	TRBD1	TGTGCCAGCAGCGGGGGGGCGGACAGGGGCCCAACCTACGAGCAGTACTTC	CASSGGADRGPTYEQYF
TRBV27	TRBJ2-3	NA	TRBD2	TGTGCCAGCAGTTTTTGGGGGGGGACAGATACGCAGTATTTT	CASSFWGGTDTQYF